This entry lists 31 T cell receptor beta chains sequenced from one sample in a study of T-cell reconstitution after alpha-beta-depleted transplantation in children. A TCRbeta library incorporating unique molecular identifiers was prepared. TCRdb re-called the PCR reads through MiXCR, storing one row per CDR3 protein. The repertoire holds roughly 170,000 distinct CDR3 sequences, roughly 7.5% seen once, with 3% to 3.5% in the top ten. Sequences were derived from PBMCs from the stem cell graft donor, sampled from the stem cell graft. Receptors originate from a human donor who donated a stem cell graft to a child with Wiskott-Aldrich syndrome.

This clonotype was counted a few times. The CDR3: CASTLAGATDTQYF. The CDR3 nucleotides are TGTGCCAGCACTCTAGCGGGTGCTACAGATACGCAGTATTTT. The V gene is TRBV28, the J gene TRBJ2-3, with 8 bases matching TRBD2. CDR1 is MDHEN, CDR2 SYDVKM, per germline. The CDR3 is made up of 14 amino acids. V shed 7 bases and J 3 bases; nucleotides not matched to a gene: 6.

This clonotype appeared many times. The chain has TRBV12-3 or TRBV12-4 and TRBJ2-1; D gene unclear. V lost 3 bases and J lost 0, with 12 bases in between. There are 16 residues in the CDR3. CDR3 protein: CASSFYGLSSYNEQFF. The CDR3 DNA sequence: TGTGCCAGCAGTTTCTATGGCCTGAGCTCCTACAATGAGCAGTTCTTC.

The CDR3 DNA is TGTGCCAGCAGCCAAGTACCGGGGGGGCCGGGTGAGCAGTTCTTC. As protein: CASSQVPGGPGEQFF. This rearrangement joins TRBV3-1 to TRBJ2-1; 8 positions agree with TRBD2. V lost 1 base and J lost 9; bases outside the gene matches: 8. The length of the CDR3 is 15 residues. Per germline, CDR1 LGHDT and CDR2 YNNKEL (reference sequence).

This clonotype was picked up a small number of times. The J gene is TRBJ2-2, the V gene TRBV7-2, with 11 bases lining up with TRBD2. The V gene's germline CDR1 is SGHTA and CDR2 FQGNSA. This CDR3 contains 18 residues. V shed 0 bases and J 8 bases; nucleotides not matched to a gene: 11. The CDR3 DNA reads TGTGCCAGCAGCTTAGCCAGGGGGCTAGCGGGAGGCCGGGGGGAGCTGTTTTTT. Translated: CASSLARGLAGGRGELFF.

This clonotype was seen many times. The chain recombines TRBV11-2 with TRBJ2-7, with 7 bases aligning to TRBD2. Looked up from germline, CDR1 is SGHAT and CDR2 is FQNNGV. This CDR3 has 16 amino acids. With 5 bases clipped from V and 5 bases from J, the junction kept 15 bases outside the gene matches. CDR3 amino acids: CASSPQLGDYFHEQYF. The CDR3 DNA reads TGTGCCAGCAGCCCCCAGTTGGGGGACTATTTCCACGAGCAGTACTTC. The complete variable domain, with remaining parts taken from reference TRBV11-2 and TRBJ2-7, reads EAGVAQSPRYKIIEKRQSVAFWCNPISGHATLYWYQQILGQGPKLLIQFQNNGVVDDSQLPKDRFSAERLKGVDSTLKIQPAKLEDSAVYLCASSPQLGDYFHEQYFGPGTRLTVT.

This chain joins TRBV20-1 and TRBJ1-2, with D tentatively TRBD1 (5 bases). This CDR3 has 14 residues. The germline V gene has CDR1 DFQATT and CDR2 SNEGSKA (reference sequence). V dropped 6 bases and J dropped 4 bases, with 18 bases sitting between them. CDR3 residues: CSAPRGIGVYGYTF. CDR3 DNA sequence: TGCAGTGCCCCCCGGGGGATTGGGGTCTATGGCTACACCTTC.

At least ten counts were recorded for this clonotype. The V call is TRBV5-6, the J call TRBJ1-4; tentatively, D is TRBD1 (5 bases). The CDR3 extends over 14 amino acids. Trimming took 5 bases from V and 3 from J, leaving 11 bases between them. Germline V lookup: CDR1 SGHDT, CDR2 YYEEEE. The CDR3 region has the DNA TGTGCCAGCAGTGTTGGGGCGCCTAATGAAAAACTGTTTTTT. It translates to CASSVGAPNEKLFF.

The genes are TRBV19 and TRBJ2-5; 14 bases fit TRBD2. The CDR3 totals 15 residues. From germline, CDR1 is LNHDA and CDR2 SQIVND (reference sequence). The V gene end was trimmed by 4 bases and the J gene end by 4 bases; junction bases not matched to a gene: 2. This CDR3 is CASSTGTSGRETQYF. The CDR3 nucleotides are TGTGCCAGTAGTACCGGGACTAGCGGGAGAGAGACCCAGTACTTC.

This clonotype has a handful of counts. This sequence joins TRBV5-1 and TRBJ2-2, with D perhaps matching TRBD1 or TRBD2 (5 bases each). Germline loops: CDR1 SGHRS, CDR2 YFSETQ. Trimming cost V 0 bases and J 0 bases, with 12 bases left between them. The CDR3 is 17 amino acids. CDR3 DNA sequence: TGCGCCAGCAGCTTGGGGCCCGTGGGGGCGAACACCGGGGAGCTGTTTTTT. Its translation: CASSLGPVGANTGELFF.

V gene TRBV7-2 combines with J gene TRBJ2-4, with D maybe TRBD1 (6 bases). Germline V CDR1 and CDR2: SGHTA, FQGNSA. Trimming removed 1 base from V and 6 bases from J, with 22 bases in between. The CDR3 loop spans 18 amino acids. CDR3 bases: TGTGCCAGCAGCTTAGGGCCCCAGACAGGAAATTGGTTAAACATTCAGTACTTC. Its protein product is CASSLGPQTGNWLNIQYF.

This clonotype was detected ten times or more. This rearrangement joins TRBV12-3 or TRBV12-4 to TRBJ1-5; the match to TRBD1 covers 7 bases. The CDR3 contains 15 residues. The ends lost 5 bases at V and 2 bases at J; junction bases unmatched: 6. The CDR3, as DNA: TGTGCCAGCAGTAACCGGGACAGTCGCAATCAGCCCCAGCATTTT. Its translation: CASSNRDSRNQPQHF.

This clonotype was picked up many times. J is TRBJ2-1 and V is TRBV4-1; TRBD1 matches at 11 bases. The ends lost 5 bases at V and 2 bases at J; junction bases unmatched: 14. The CDR3 runs to 19 residues. Germline V lookup: CDR1 MGHRA, CDR2 YSYEKL. CDR3 region: CASSSPPSRTGGAYNEQFF. The CDR3 nucleotides are TGCGCCAGCAGCTCCCCCCCTAGCCGGACAGGGGGCGCCTACAATGAGCAGTTCTTC.

This clonotype was seen ten or more times. V and J are TRBV12-3 or TRBV12-4 and TRBJ1-5; D call uncertain. Between the trimmed V and J ends, which lost 5 bases and 8 bases, there was a span of 16 bases. The CDR3 has 14 amino acids. CDR3 bases: TGTGCCAGCAGTCCCGAGGGCCGTGGGGAGCCCCAGCATTTT. It yields the protein CASSPEGRGEPQHF.

In this sample, this clonotype turned up many times. The chain carries TRBV20-1 and TRBJ2-7; 8 bases match TRBD1. Looked up from germline, CDR1 is DFQATT and CDR2 is SNEGSKA (reference sequence). Losses at the gene ends were 6 bases for V and 1 base for J; bases not matched to a gene: 17. The CDR3 totals 17 residues. CDR3 nucleotide sequence: TGCAGTGCGAGGGGAAGTGGACAGGGTTTCATATCCTACGAGCAGTACTTC. Translating it yields CSARGSGQGFISYEQYF.

This clonotype was detected ten times or more. This chain links TRBV25-1 with TRBJ2-6, with D perhaps matching TRBD1 or TRBD2 (5 bases each). CDR1 MGHDK and CDR2 SYGVNS come from the germline V gene. Trimming left V 5 bases short and J 9 bases short, with 14 bases between. CDR3 length: 14 amino acids. The CDR3 nucleotides read TGTGCCAGCAGTCAGCCCGGGACGGGCAACGTCCTGACTTTC. Residues: CASSQPGTGNVLTF.

The rearrangement links TRBV6-1 to TRBJ2-7; TRBD2 matches at 8 bases. The germline CDR1 and CDR2 sequences are MNHNS and SASEGT. This CDR3 is built from 14 residues. Losses at the gene ends were 7 bases for V and 9 bases for J; bases not matched to a gene: 14. The CDR3 bases are TGTGCCAGCACCGTGGGGGGACTAGTCCACGGGCAGTACTTC. It specifies CASTVGGLVHGQYF.

This clonotype was seen many times. J is TRBJ1-2 and V is TRBV9, with 8 bases identical to TRBD1. V gave up 1 base and J gave up 10 bases; unmatched junction bases: 6. CDR3 length: 13 amino acids. Germline assignment: CDR1 SGDLS and CDR2 YYNGEE. The CDR3 protein is CASSVSGTGAYTF. In DNA, the CDR3 is TGTGCCAGCAGCGTATCTGGGACAGGAGCCTACACCTTC.

This clonotype came up many times. The chain couples TRBV20-1 to TRBJ2-1; TRBD2 is a possible D gene (5 bases). The CDR3 sequence is 12 residues long. V shed 4 bases and J shed 3 bases, with 7 bases lying between them. From germline, CDR1 is DFQATT and CDR2 SNEGSKA (reference sequence). The CDR3 DNA sequence: TGCAGTGCTATTGAGGGCTACAATGAGCAGTTCTTC. Translated: CSAIEGYNEQFF.

This clonotype was counted ten times or more. CDR3 protein: CASSPLEGYTF. The DNA for the CDR3 is TGTGCCAGCAGCCCTCTGGAAGGCTACACCTTC. The gene calls are TRBV6-2 or TRBV6-3 and TRBJ1-2; the D is unclear. Germline V CDR1 and CDR2: MNHEY, SVGEGT. V lost 6 bases and J lost 8, with 10 bases in between. The CDR3 sequence is 11 residues long.

V usage is TRBV20-1 and J usage is TRBJ1-5; D gene uncertain. The CDR3 has 14 amino acids. The V gene lost 3 bases and the J gene lost 2 bases, with 11 bases spanning the gap. Germline loops: CDR1 DFQATT, CDR2 SNEGSKA (reference sequence). CDR3 sequence (DNA): TGCAGTGCTAGTACTGTTTGGGGCAATCAGCCCCAGCATTTT. Translation: CSASTVWGNQPQHF.

Ten or more counts support this clonotype. This chain uses TRBV12-3 or TRBV12-4 with TRBJ1-5; D is perhaps TRBD1 (5 bases). V dropped 5 bases and J dropped 7 bases, with 18 bases sitting between them. CDR3 size: 15 residues. The CDR3 DNA reads as TGTGCCAGCAGTCTCTCAGGGTCATGGAGCCAGCCCCAGCATTTT. Encoded protein: CASSLSGSWSQPQHF.

This clonotype was seen many times. The rearrangement uses TRBV6-5 and TRBJ2-3; D not resolved. CDR1 is MNHEY and CDR2 is SVGAGI in the germline V gene. The ends were cut back, 4 bases at V and 3 bases at J, with 8 bases in the middle. This CDR3 is built from 13 residues. The CDR3: CASSFLGTDTQYF. The DNA of the CDR3 is TGTGCCAGCAGTTTCCTGGGAACAGATACGCAGTATTTT.

This clonotype appeared many times. CDR3: CATRKQGNYGYTF. The DNA of the CDR3 is TGTGCCACCCGAAAACAGGGGAACTATGGCTACACCTTC. The chain employs TRBV27 and TRBJ1-2, with 7 nucleotides matching TRBD1. The CDR3 spans 13 residues. The V gene end was trimmed by 10 bases and the J gene end by 2 bases; junction bases not matched to a gene: 7. The V gene's germline CDR1 is MNHEY and CDR2 SMNVEV (reference sequence).

This clonotype has a count of ten or more. The V call is TRBV29-1, the J call TRBJ2-7; 9 nucleotides line up with TRBD1. Trimming removed 5 bases from V and 0 bases from J; junction bases left unmatched: 11. This CDR3 contains 16 residues. Germline CDR1 reads SQVTM; CDR2 reads ANQGSEA. In DNA form, the CDR3 reads TGCAGCGTTAGGGGGACAGGGCACCAAAGCTCCTACGAGCAGTACTTC. Encoded protein: CSVRGTGHQSSYEQYF.

A few counts support this clonotype. V is TRBV14 and J is TRBJ1-1; 8 positions agree with TRBD1. Germline values: CDR1 SGHDN, CDR2 FVKESK. After removal of 0 bases from V and 4 bases from J, the junction contained 13 bases not matched to a gene. This CDR3 region has 18 residues. CDR3 residues: CASSQEDRVSFGVTEAFF. CDR3 coding DNA: TGTGCCAGCAGCCAAGAGGACAGGGTATCGTTCGGCGTCACTGAAGCTTTCTTT.

This chain uses TRBV12-3 or TRBV12-4 with TRBJ2-1; TRBD2 is a possible D gene (7 bases). The CDR3 is 17 residues long. Trimming took off 6 bases at V and 0 bases at J, with 18 bases between the two ends. This chain's CDR3 is CASRKTGREASYNEQFF. CDR3 in DNA: TGTGCCAGCAGAAAAACAGGGAGGGAAGCCTCCTACAATGAGCAGTTCTTC.

The chain has TRBV21-1 and TRBJ2-3; no check of the table's D call, TRBD1, against the DNA was made. TRBV21-1 is deemed a pseudogene. This CDR3 has 14 amino acids. CDR3 amino acids: CASSKRTGEDTQYF. In nucleotides, the CDR3 is TGTGCCAGCAGCAAAAGGACAGGTGAAGATACGCAGTATTTT.

This clonotype was counted at least ten times. The V call is TRBV5-1, the J call TRBJ1-1; 9 bases are shared with TRBD1. With V trimmed by 2 bases and J by 10 bases, 12 bases remained unmatched. This CDR3 is 15 amino acids long. Looked up from germline, CDR1 is SGHRS and CDR2 is YFSETQ. The CDR3 sequence is CASSFRTGEDARAFF. In nucleotides, the CDR3 is TGCGCCAGCAGCTTCCGGACAGGGGAGGACGCTAGAGCTTTCTTT.

V gene TRBV5-1 combines with J gene TRBJ1-2, with a weak D call TRBD1 (5 bases). Germline V gene lookup returns CDR1 SGHRS and CDR2 YFSETQ. Deletions cut 4 bases from V and 0 bases from J, with 16 bases between. The CDR3 loop spans 16 amino acids. The CDR3 region is CASSEGLLRSNYGYTF. CDR3 nucleotides: TGCGCCAGCAGCGAGGGACTGCTCCGGTCTAACTATGGCTACACCTTC. Based on the CDR3 plus reference TRBV5-1 and TRBJ1-2, the full variable domain is KAGVTQTPRYLIKTRGQQVTLSCSPISGHRSVSWYQQTPGQGLQFLFEYFSETQRNKGNFPGRFSGRQFSNSRSEMNVSTLELGDSALYLCASSEGLLRSNYGYTFGSGTRLTVV.

The chain couples TRBV6-1 to TRBJ1-1, with D unclear. This CDR3 has 14 amino acids. Germline V gene sequence: CDR1 MNHNS, CDR2 SASEGT. The V and J ends lost 4 bases and 1 base respectively, with 10 bases between them. CDR3 protein: CASSGMSPNTEAFF. Here the CDR3 DNA reads TGTGCCAGCAGTGGCATGTCCCCGAACACTGAAGCTTTCTTT.

This clonotype was detected ten times or more. The J gene is TRBJ1-1, the V gene TRBV27, with D maybe TRBD1 (6 bases). V lost 6 bases and J lost 1, with 12 bases in between. This CDR3 contains 14 residues. CDR1 is MNHEY and CDR2 is SMNVEV in the germline V gene (reference sequence). The CDR3 nucleotides read TGTGCCAGCAGGGGCGGGGGGCCGAACACTGAAGCTTTCTTT. It translates to CASRGGGPNTEAFF.